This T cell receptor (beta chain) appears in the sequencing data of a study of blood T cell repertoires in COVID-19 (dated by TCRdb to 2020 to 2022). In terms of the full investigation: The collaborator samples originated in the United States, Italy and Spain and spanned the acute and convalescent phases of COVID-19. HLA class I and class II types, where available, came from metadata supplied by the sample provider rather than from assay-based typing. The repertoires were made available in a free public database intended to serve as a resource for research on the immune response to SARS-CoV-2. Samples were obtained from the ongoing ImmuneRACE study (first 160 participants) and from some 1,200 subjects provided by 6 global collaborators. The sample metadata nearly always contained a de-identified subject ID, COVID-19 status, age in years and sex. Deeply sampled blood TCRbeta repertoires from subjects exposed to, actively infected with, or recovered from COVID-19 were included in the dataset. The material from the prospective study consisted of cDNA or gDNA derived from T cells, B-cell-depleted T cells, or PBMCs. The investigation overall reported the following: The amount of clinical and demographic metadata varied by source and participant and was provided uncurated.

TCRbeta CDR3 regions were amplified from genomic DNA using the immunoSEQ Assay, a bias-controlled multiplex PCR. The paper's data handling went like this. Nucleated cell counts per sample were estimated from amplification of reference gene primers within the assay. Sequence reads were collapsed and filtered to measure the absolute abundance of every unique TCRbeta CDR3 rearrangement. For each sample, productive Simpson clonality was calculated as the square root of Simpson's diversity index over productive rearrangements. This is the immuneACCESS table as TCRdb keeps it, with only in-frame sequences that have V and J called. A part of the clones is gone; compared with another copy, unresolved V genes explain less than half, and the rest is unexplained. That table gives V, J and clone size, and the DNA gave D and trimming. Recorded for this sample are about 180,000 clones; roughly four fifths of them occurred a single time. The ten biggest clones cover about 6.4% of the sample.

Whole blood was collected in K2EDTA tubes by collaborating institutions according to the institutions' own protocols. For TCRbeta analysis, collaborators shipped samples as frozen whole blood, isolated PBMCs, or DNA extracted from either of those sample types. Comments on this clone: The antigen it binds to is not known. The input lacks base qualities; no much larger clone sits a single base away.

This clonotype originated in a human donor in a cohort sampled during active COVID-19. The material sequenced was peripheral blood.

The DNA sequence follows: TGCGCCAGCAGCTTGGCGTCGGACACTGAAGCTTTCTTT. This sequence encodes CASSLASDTEAFF. This chain joins TRBV5-1 to TRBJ1-1; no D segment can be confidently identified. There are 13 amino acids in the CDR3, from cysteine to phenylalanine inclusive. Only the CDR3 DNA stays, 39 bases, in frame from base 1. V is pared back by 0 bases and J by 3 bases, with 6 bases lying between the germline termini. For CDR1 and CDR2, the germline V gene lists SGHRS and YFSETQ.